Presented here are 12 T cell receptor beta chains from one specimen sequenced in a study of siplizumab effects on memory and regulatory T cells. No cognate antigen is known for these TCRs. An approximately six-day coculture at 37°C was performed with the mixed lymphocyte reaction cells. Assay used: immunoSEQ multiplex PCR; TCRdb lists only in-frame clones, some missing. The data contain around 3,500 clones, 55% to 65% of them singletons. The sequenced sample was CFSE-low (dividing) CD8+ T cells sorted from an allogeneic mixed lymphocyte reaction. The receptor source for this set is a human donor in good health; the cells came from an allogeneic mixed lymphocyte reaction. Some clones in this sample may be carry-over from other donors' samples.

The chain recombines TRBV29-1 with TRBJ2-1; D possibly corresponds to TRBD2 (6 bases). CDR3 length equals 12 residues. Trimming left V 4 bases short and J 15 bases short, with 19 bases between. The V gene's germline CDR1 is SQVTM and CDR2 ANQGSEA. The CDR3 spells CSVVGSGDLAFF. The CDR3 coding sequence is TGCAGCGTTGTGGGTTCGGGGGATCTGGCGTTCTTC.

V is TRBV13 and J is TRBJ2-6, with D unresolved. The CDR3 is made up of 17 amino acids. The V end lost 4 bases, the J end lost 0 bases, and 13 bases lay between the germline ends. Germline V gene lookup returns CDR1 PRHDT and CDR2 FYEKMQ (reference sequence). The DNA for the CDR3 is TGTGCCAGCAGCTATCCTCTTAGGTTCTCTGGGGCCAACGTCCTGACTTTC. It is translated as CASSYPLRFSGANVLTF.

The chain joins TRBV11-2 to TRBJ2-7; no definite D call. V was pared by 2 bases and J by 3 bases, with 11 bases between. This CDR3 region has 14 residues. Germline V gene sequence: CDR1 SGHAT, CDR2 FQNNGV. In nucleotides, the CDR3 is TGTGCCAGCAGCTTATCGGTCTTCAGCTACGAGCAGTACTTC. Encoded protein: CASSLSVFSYEQYF.

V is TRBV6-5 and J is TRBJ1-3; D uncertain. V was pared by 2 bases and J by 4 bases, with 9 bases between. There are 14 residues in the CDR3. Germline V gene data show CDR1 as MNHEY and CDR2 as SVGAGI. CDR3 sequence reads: CASSYGASGNTIYF. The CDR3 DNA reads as TGTGCCAGCAGTTACGGCGCATCGGGAAACACCATATATTTT.

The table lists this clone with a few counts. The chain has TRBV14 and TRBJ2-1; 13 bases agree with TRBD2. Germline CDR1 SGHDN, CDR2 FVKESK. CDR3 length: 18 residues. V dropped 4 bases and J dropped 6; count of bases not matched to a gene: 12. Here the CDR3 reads CASSLRTGRLAGGNEQFF. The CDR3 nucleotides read TGTGCCAGCAGCCTAAGGACAGGCAGACTAGCGGGAGGCAATGAGCAGTTCTTC.

The DNA of the CDR3 is TGTGCCAGCAGCTTGGTTACAGCTTCCTATGGCTACACCTTC. Its translation is CASSLVTASYGYTF. The rearrangement joins TRBV5-4 to TRBJ1-2; D gene uncertain. Germline V gene lookup returns CDR1 SGHNT and CDR2 YYREEE (reference sequence). V was pared by 0 bases and J by 4 bases, with 10 bases between. CDR3 length: 14 residues.

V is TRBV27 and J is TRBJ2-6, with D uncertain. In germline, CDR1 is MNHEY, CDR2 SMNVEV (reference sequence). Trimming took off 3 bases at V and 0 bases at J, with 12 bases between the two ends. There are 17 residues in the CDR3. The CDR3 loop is CASSFLDFNSGANVLTF. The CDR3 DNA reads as TGTGCCAGCAGTTTCTTAGATTTTAACTCTGGGGCCAACGTCCTGACTTTC.

CDR3 sequence reads: CASSEPAGGIYEQYF. The CDR3 DNA reads as TGTGCCAGCAGTGAACCGGCGGGAGGGATCTACGAGCAGTACTTC. This chain links TRBV6-1 with TRBJ2-7; 9 bases are a match to TRBD2. The length of the CDR3 is 15 residues. The germline V gene encodes CDR1 MNHNS and CDR2 SASEGT. The trim removed 2 bases at V and 3 bases at J, leaving 5 bases unmatched.

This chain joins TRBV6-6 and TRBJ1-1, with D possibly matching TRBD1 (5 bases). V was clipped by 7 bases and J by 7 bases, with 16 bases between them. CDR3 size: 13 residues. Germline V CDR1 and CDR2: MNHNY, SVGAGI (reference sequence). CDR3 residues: CASTLGDAGEAFF. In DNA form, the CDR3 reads TGTGCCAGCACGCTTGGGGACGCTGGTGAAGCTTTCTTT.

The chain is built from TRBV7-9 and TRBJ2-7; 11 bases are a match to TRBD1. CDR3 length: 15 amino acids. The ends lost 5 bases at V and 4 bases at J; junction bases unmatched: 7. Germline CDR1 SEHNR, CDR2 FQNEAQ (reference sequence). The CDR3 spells CASSPRGTGGYEQYF. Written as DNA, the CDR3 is TGTGCCAGCAGCCCCCGCGGGACAGGGGGTTACGAGCAGTACTTC.

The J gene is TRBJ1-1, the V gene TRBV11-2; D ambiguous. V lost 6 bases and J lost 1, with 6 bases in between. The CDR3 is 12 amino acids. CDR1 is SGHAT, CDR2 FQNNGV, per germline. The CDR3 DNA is TGTGCCAGCAGTTCCAGGAACACTGAAGCTTTCTTT. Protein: CASSSRNTEAFF.

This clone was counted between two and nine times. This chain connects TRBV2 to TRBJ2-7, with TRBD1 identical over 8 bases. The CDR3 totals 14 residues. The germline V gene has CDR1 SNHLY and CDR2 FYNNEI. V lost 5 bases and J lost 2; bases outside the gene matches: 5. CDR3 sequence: CASSPMDRAYEQYF. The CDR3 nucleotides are TGTGCCAGCAGTCCAATGGACAGGGCCTACGAGCAGTACTTC.